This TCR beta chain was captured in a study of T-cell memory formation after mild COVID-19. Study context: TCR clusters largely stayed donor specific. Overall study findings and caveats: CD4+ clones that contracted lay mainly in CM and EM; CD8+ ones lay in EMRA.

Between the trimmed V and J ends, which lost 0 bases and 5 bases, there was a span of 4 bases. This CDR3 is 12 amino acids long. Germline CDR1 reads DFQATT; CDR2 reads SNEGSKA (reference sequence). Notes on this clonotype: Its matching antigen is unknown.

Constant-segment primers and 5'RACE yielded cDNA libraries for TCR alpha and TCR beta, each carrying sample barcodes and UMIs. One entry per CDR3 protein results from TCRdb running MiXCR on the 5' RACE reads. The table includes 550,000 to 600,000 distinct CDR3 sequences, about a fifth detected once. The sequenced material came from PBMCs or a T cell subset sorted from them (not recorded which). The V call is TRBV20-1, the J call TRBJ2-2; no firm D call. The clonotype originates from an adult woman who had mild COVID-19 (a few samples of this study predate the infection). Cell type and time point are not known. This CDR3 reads CSARDRTGELFF. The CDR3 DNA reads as TGCAGTGCTAGAGATAGGACCGGGGAGCTGTTTTTT.